The T cell receptor beta chain described here comes from a study of beta chain features in type 1 diabetes. The isolated RNA, all of it, was reverse transcribed, so expressed TCRB transcripts were what got sequenced. Clones were read by immunoSEQ multiplex PCR, and TCRdb kept only the in-frame ones, dropping some. The table shows tens of thousands of clones, with under 55% occurring only once. Concerning this clone itself: No antigen is known for it.

Trimming removed 2 bases from V and 7 bases from J, with 15 bases in between. The CDR3 totals 14 residues. Germline V gene data show CDR1 as SGHNT and CDR2 as YYREEE (reference sequence). General study points: Type 1 diabetes patients had fewer VDJ junction insertions and more deletions. When Type 1 diabetes patients were examined, their TCRB CDR3s proved moderately but significantly shorter in all four CD4+ subsets. A potential PCR bias toward shorter templates would be equal in patient and control samples.

The chain couples TRBV5-4 to TRBJ1-2, with D unclear. This sequence originates from a man under 40 with type 1 diabetes. The material sequenced was Tregs from blood. The CDR3 DNA reads as TGTGCCAGCAGCTTAGGGAGTGAGGCGGTTGGCTACACCTTC. Translated, it gives CASSLGSEAVGYTF.